These 24 T cell receptor beta chains were all obtained from the same sample, sequenced in a study of blood T cell repertoires in COVID-19. TCRdb keeps only in-frame clones here, not all; method: immunoSEQ multiplex PCR. The repertoire holds 110,000 to 150,000 clones, with around nine tenths as singletons. The sample was peripheral blood. The receptor source for this set is a woman between 40 and 55 years old with acute or convalescent COVID-19.

The rearrangement uses TRBV27 and TRBJ1-3; D remains unclear. Germline assignment: CDR1 MNHEY and CDR2 SMNVEV (reference sequence). Trimming removed 9 bases at V and 2 bases at J, with 11 bases between. CDR3 length: 13 amino acids. CDR3 nucleotide sequence: TGTGCCAGTGCGACTCGGGCTGGAAACACCATATATTTT. Translation gives CASATRAGNTIYF.

V is TRBV6-2 or TRBV6-3 and J is TRBJ2-5, with TRBD1 matching 9 bases. CDR1 is MNHEY, CDR2 SVGEGT, per germline. The CDR3 consists of 15 residues. V was pared by 3 bases and J by 5 bases, with 7 bases of the junction left unmatched. CDR3 DNA sequence: TGTGCCAGCAGTTATTCGGACAGGGGTGAGGAGACCCAGTACTTC. It specifies CASSYSDRGEETQYF.

This clone has just one count. CDR3: CASRRRTGPGSGNTIYF. CDR3 DNA sequence: TGTGCCAGCAGGCGCCGGACAGGCCCAGGGTCTGGAAACACCATATATTTT. The chain uses TRBV28 and TRBJ1-3; 7 nucleotides align to TRBD1. The germline CDR1 and CDR2 sequences are MDHEN and SYDVKM. CDR3 length: 17 residues. V lost 6 bases and J lost 1; bases outside the gene matches: 12.

The chain's CDR3 is CASSYSTGGSEAFF. CDR3 in DNA: TGTGCCAGCAGTTACTCCACAGGGGGCTCTGAAGCTTTCTTT. The chain is built from TRBV6-5 and TRBJ1-1, with 9 nucleotides matching TRBD1. Germline V CDR1 and CDR2: MNHEY, SVGAGI. V gave up 0 bases and J gave up 6 bases; unmatched junction bases: 2. This CDR3 comprises 14 residues.

This clone was seen just once. The chain links TRBV18 to TRBJ2-2, with TRBD2 identical over 8 bases. The CDR3 has 18 residues. V was pared by 3 bases and J by 3 bases, with 12 bases of the junction left unmatched. Germline CDR1 is KGHSH and CDR2 is LQKENI. For the CDR3, the DNA is TGTGCCAGCTCACCCCCCCTCGGTAGCGGGGAGTACACCGGGGAGCTGTTTTTT. Translation gives CASSPPLGSGEYTGELFF.

J is TRBJ2-1 and V is TRBV24-1, with D perhaps TRBD2 (6 bases). V was cut by 7 bases and J by 1 base, with 13 bases left in between. CDR3 size: 15 residues. The germline gives CDR1 KGHDR, CDR2 SFDVKD. CDR3 in DNA: TGTGCCACCAGCCCGGCGGGACCTTCCTACAATGAGCAGTTCTTC. Translated, it gives CATSPAGPSYNEQFF.

V is TRBV29-1 and J is TRBJ1-3; no definite D call. Trimming shortened V by 4 bases and J by 4 bases, and 14 bases separated the two germline ends. The CDR3 spans 14 residues. Germline V gene lookup returns CDR1 SQVTM and CDR2 ANQGSEA. The chain's CDR3 is CSVGRVDAGNTIYF. CDR3 sequence (DNA): TGCAGCGTTGGTCGGGTAGACGCCGGAAACACCATATATTTT. The full variable domain, its missing parts supplied by reference TRBV29-1 and TRBJ1-3, is SAVISQKPSRDICQRGTSLTIQCQVDSQVTMMFWYRQQPGQSLTLIATANQGSEATYESGFVIDKFPISRPNLTFSTLTVSNMSPEDSSIYLCSVGRVDAGNTIYFGEGSWLTVV.

In DNA, the CDR3 is TGTGCCAGCAGCAGAGGGGACAGCGGTATGACCAATGAAAAACTGTTTTTT. It specifies CASSRGDSGMTNEKLFF. This chain connects TRBV7-6 to TRBJ1-4; 7 bases match TRBD1. The CDR3 sequence is 17 residues long. Germline values: CDR1 SGHVS, CDR2 FNYEAQ. The trim removed 5 bases at V and 5 bases at J, leaving 14 bases unmatched.

This chain links TRBV3-1 (or the pseudogene TRBV3-2) with TRBJ2-3, with D hard to call. The CDR3 spans 12 residues. Germline CDR1 and CDR2: LGHDT and YNNKEL (reference sequence). With 6 bases removed from V and 1 base from J, the gap between germline ends came to 5 bases. The CDR3 nucleotides read TGTGCCAGCAGTCGGGGCACAGATACGCAGTATTTT. It specifies CASSRGTDTQYF.

This clone was counted between two and nine times. The DNA of the CDR3 is TGTGCCAGTCGGACAGGGGCCGACTTCGAGCAGTACTTC. It translates to CASRTGADFEQYF. The chain joins TRBV27 to TRBJ2-7; 9 bases agree with TRBD1. In germline, CDR1 is MNHEY, CDR2 SMNVEV (reference sequence). The CDR3 covers 13 residues. Trimming cost V 9 bases and J 6 bases; bases outside gene matches: 9.

This clone appeared once. The junction does not match germline at one end; this may be a read error. The rearrangement links TRBV19 to TRBJ2-7; D might be TRBD2 (6 bases). Germline assignment: CDR1 LNHDA and CDR2 SQIVND (reference sequence). This CDR3 comprises 14 residues. The CDR3 loop reads CASSIQGGPYEQYF. DNA for the CDR3: TGTGCCAGTAGTATACAGGGAGGCCCCTACGAACAGTACTTC.

The chain combines TRBV3-1 (or the pseudogene TRBV3-2) with TRBJ2-7; 12 bases align to TRBD2. The germline gives CDR1 LGHDT, CDR2 YNNKEL (reference sequence). The CDR3 covers 17 residues. V lost 0 bases and J lost 3; bases outside the gene matches: 6. In DNA, the CDR3 is TGTGCCAGCAGCCAAGAACTAGCGGGAGGATTAAGCTACGAGCAGTACTTC. It yields the protein CASSQELAGGLSYEQYF.

The DNA of the CDR3 is TGTGCCAGTAGTCAGGGGCGCCGGCAAGAGACCCAGTACTTC. Its protein product is CASSQGRRQETQYF. The chain joins TRBV19 to TRBJ2-5; D is perhaps TRBD1 (6 bases). The germline V gene encodes CDR1 LNHDA and CDR2 SQIVND (reference sequence). This CDR3 is 14 amino acids long. V was trimmed by 5 bases and J by 2 bases, leaving 12 bases between them.

The chain recombines TRBV18 with TRBJ1-1, with no clear D. CDR1 and CDR2 from the germline V gene are KGHSH and LQKENI. Trimming left V 1 base short and J 1 base short, with 7 bases between. The CDR3 consists of 14 residues. The CDR3 DNA sequence: TGTGCCAGCTCACCACTGGCCGAGAACACTGAAGCTTTCTTT. Translation: CASSPLAENTEAFF. Filled out from reference TRBV18 and TRBJ1-1, the complete variable domain reads NAGVMQNPRHLVRRRGQEARLRCSPMKGHSHVYWYRQLPEEGLKFMVYLQKENIIDESGMPKERFSAEFPKEGPSILRIQQVVRGDSAAYFCASSPLAENTEAFFGQGTRLTVV.

CDR3 sequence: CATSTVDRADYGYTF. DNA for the CDR3: TGTGCCACCAGCACCGTAGACAGGGCAGACTATGGCTACACCTTC. The chain joins TRBV15 to TRBJ1-2; 7 bases map to TRBD1. CDR3 length: 15 amino acids. Germline V lookup: CDR1 LNHNV, CDR2 YYDKDF (reference sequence). J was trimmed by 3 bases and V by 4 bases; bases with no gene match: 8.

The chain is built from TRBV27 and TRBJ1-1; D gene uncertain. The CDR3 sequence is 14 residues long. The V end was cut by 6 bases, the J end by 0 bases, with 11 bases between. Germline-derived CDR1 and CDR2 are MNHEY and SMNVEV (reference sequence). CDR3 in DNA: TGTGCCAGCAGCCCACTACCAATGAACACTGAAGCTTTCTTT. This codes for CASSPLPMNTEAFF.

The gene calls are TRBV27 and TRBJ1-2; D may be TRBD1 (6 bases). The CDR3 is 13 amino acids. The ends were cut back, 10 bases at V and 6 bases at J, with 18 bases in the middle. The germline CDR1 and CDR2 sequences are MNHEY and SMNVEV (reference sequence). The CDR3 nucleotides read TGTGCCACTTCCCTCAGGGGAAGGAATGGCTACACCTTC. Encoded protein: CATSLRGRNGYTF.

This clone was detected a few times. This chain connects TRBV7-2 to TRBJ2-1; 13 bases line up with TRBD2. Germline V gives CDR1 SGHTA, CDR2 FQGNSA. CDR3 length: 17 amino acids. V trimming: 1 base; J trimming: 7 bases; junction bases outside the gene matches: 7. The DNA of the CDR3 is TGTGCCAGCAGCTTAGGAGGGACTAGCGGGAAAATAAATGAGCAGTTCTTC. The encoded protein is CASSLGGTSGKINEQFF.

The chain recombines TRBV13 with TRBJ2-1; 9 bases align to TRBD1. V gave up 5 bases and J gave up 6 bases; unmatched junction bases: 14. Germline values: CDR1 PRHDT, CDR2 FYEKMQ (reference sequence). The CDR3 extends over 17 amino acids. CDR3 DNA sequence: TGTGCCAGCAGCGCTACCCCCCCGGGACAGGGTCCCAATGAGCAGTTCTTC. Amino acids: CASSATPPGQGPNEQFF.

The V and J genes are TRBV5-8 and TRBJ2-7; D is undetermined. Germline lookup yields CDR1 SGHTS and CDR2 YDEGEE. The CDR3 consists of 12 residues. V gave up 3 bases and J gave up 2 bases, with 6 bases separating them. CDR3 protein: CASSYIAYEQYF. Written as DNA, the CDR3 is TGTGCCAGCAGCTACATCGCCTACGAGCAGTACTTC.

This clone was seen a handful of times. The rearrangement uses TRBV28 and TRBJ1-5, with 9 bases identical to TRBD1. Germline CDR1 MDHEN, CDR2 SYDVKM. The CDR3 spans 13 residues. V was pared by 6 bases and J by 6 bases, with 3 bases of the junction left unmatched. In DNA, the CDR3 is TGTGCCAGCAGGCGGGACAGGGTTCAGCCCCAGCATTTT. Translated, it gives CASRRDRVQPQHF.

The chain recombines TRBV12-3 or TRBV12-4 with TRBJ1-2; a possible D gene is TRBD1 (6 bases). CDR3 length: 13 amino acids. The ends were cut back, 5 bases at V and 8 bases at J, with 15 bases in the middle. CDR3 loop: CASSPIPDRGYTF. The CDR3 nucleotides read TGTGCCAGCAGTCCTATCCCCGACAGGGGCTACACCTTC.

The chain uses TRBV11-3 and TRBJ2-1; TRBD2 aligns across 7 bases. Germline V gene data show CDR1 as SGHNT and CDR2 as YENEEA. The CDR3 runs to 13 residues. The CDR3 loop is CASGAEGYNEQFF. The CDR3 region has the DNA TGTGCGAGCGGGGCGGAGGGGTACAATGAGCAGTTCTTC.

V gene TRBV30 combines with J gene TRBJ2-7, with a weak D call TRBD2 (5 bases). With 8 bases removed from V and 5 bases from J, the gap between germline ends came to 19 bases. CDR1 and CDR2 from the germline V gene are GTSNPN and SVGIG (reference sequence). The CDR3 covers 13 residues. In DNA, the CDR3 is TGTGCCCTATACCCCTCCTTCGGGGACGAGCAGTACTTC. Its translation: CALYPSFGDEQYF.